This TCR beta chain was observed in a study of regulatory dendritic cells for organ transplantation. Turning to the study itself: Monocytes received vitamin D3 on days 0 and 4, IL-10 on day 4.

A remark on this clone: Antigen: not known.

This table comes from immunoSEQ multiplex PCR, and its TCRdb copy is limited to in-frame clones, with some not included. The repertoire holds about 10,000 clones, with under 70% as singletons. Sorted T cells were CFSE-labeled and cultured five to six days with allogeneic regulatory or mature dendritic cells at 1:10. Naive CD45RA+ and memory CD45RO+ CD4+ or CD8+ T cells were FACS-sorted. General study findings and limits: Among resting subsets, memory CD8+ cells contained the most alloreactive clonotypes. Mature dendritic cells appeared to drive more memory CD8+ clonal expansion than regulatory ones.

The CDR3 sequence is 14 residues long. CDR1 is MNHEY, CDR2 SVGAGI, per germline. Deletions cut 0 bases from V and 2 bases from J, with 7 bases between. Sequenced sample: naive CD4+ T cells from blood cultured with dendritic cells. The subset: CD45RA+ naive T cells. The V and J genes are TRBV6-5 and TRBJ1-2; no firm D call. The clonotype was recovered from a human donor in good health. CDR3: CASSYSTGNYGYTF. CDR3 DNA sequence: TGTGCCAGCAGTTACTCGACCGGGAACTATGGCTACACCTTC.